The rows below give T cell receptor beta chains drawn from one sample of a study of T cell repertoires in cytomegalovirus infection. One entry per CDR3 protein results from TCRdb running MiXCR on the reads. Of 150,000 to 200,000 distinct CDR3 sequences in the sample, around 15% were seen once. Sequenced material: PBMCs. All receptors come from a human donor in good health (CMV status not recorded). Some clones in this sample may be carry-over from other donors' samples. CDR3s include the opening cysteine and the closing phenylalanine or tryptophan. The order of the fields is clone size, V gene, J gene, CDR3 protein. Clone size appears in some rows only: once, few, many, or a class for an expanded clone.

>.|TRBV6-6|TRBJ2-5
CASSPFRGVKETQYF
>few|TRBV7-9|TRBJ1-1
CASVANEAFF
>.|TRBV28|TRBJ1-5
CASERSNQPQHF
>.|TRBV12-3/TRBV12-4|TRBJ2-2
CASSRTRPGELFF
>many|TRBV4-1|TRBJ2-2
CASSQAGLAGRTGELFF
>few|TRBV28|TRBJ1-5
CASSLGGTGNQPQHF
>many|TRBV19|TRBJ1-5
CASRDRRAGGLSNQPQHF
>.|TRBV5-6|TRBJ1-5
CASSPGPGPDQPQHF
>many|TRBV7-2|TRBJ1-1
CASSFPNTEAFF
>many|TRBV10-3|TRBJ2-7
CAIRHDTYEQYF
>many|TRBV7-9|TRBJ1-5
CASSLGGLNQPQHF
>many|TRBV7-2|TRBJ2-2
CASSLAGDNTGELFF
>.|TRBV5-1|TRBJ2-5
CASSLTWTEETQYF
>many|TRBV5-4|TRBJ2-5
CASSLAAGGQETQYF
>few|TRBV7-9|TRBJ2-7
CASSLWPPGLGGEQYF
>many|TRBV7-9|TRBJ2-7
CASGRAVKRDEQYF
>.|TRBV6-2/TRBV6-3|TRBJ2-7
CASSPTPATYEQYF
>many|TRBV7-2|TRBJ2-1
CASSLDGTGGGNEQFF
>many|TRBV7-2|TRBJ2-3
CASSLAHRWELTDTQYF
>.|TRBV3-1|TRBJ2-3
CASSQEADTQYF
>many|TRBV28|TRBJ1-5
CASSPPGGNQPQHF
>.|TRBV28|TRBJ1-1
CASSQRQVAFF
>few|TRBV19|TRBJ1-1
CASSMRDRATEAFF
>many|TRBV7-6|TRBJ1-1
CASSLTGANTEAFF
>.|TRBV19|TRBJ2-3
CASGLAGGPGTDTQYF
>few|TRBV20-1|TRBJ2-7
CSARRQGGYEQYF
>many|TRBV5-6|TRBJ2-5
CASSPQDYWGTQYF
>.|TRBV5-1|TRBJ2-3
CASSMTSGRVPVTDTQYF
>many|TRBV7-2|TRBJ1-1
CASSLGTASTTEAFF
>few|TRBV15|TRBJ1-3
CATSIEISPGNTIYF
>few|TRBV29-1|TRBJ1-1
CSVQTGTNTEAFF
>many|TRBV7-2|TRBJ1-1
CASSLYSPGTEAFF
>.|TRBV19|TRBJ2-1
CASARVPYNEQFF
>few|TRBV7-9|TRBJ1-5
CASSLQASNQPQHF
>.|TRBV28|TRBJ2-3
CASSPGRQDTQYF
>.|TRBV29-1|TRBJ2-7
CSVADLGKSYEQYF
>.|TRBV20-1|TRBJ2-7
CSATRGLAGIEQYF
>few|TRBV20-1|TRBJ2-7
CSARPLGEGEQYF
>.|TRBV5-1|TRBJ1-3
CASSAKSGTGHLSSGNTIYF
>many|TRBV7-8|TRBJ2-1
CASTPGGNEQFF
>few|TRBV7-9|TRBJ2-7
CASSLAGGQQYF
>many|TRBV7-8|TRBJ2-7
CASSFFRQGPYEQYF
>few|TRBV28|TRBJ1-5
CASSSVSKGDQPQHF
>few|TRBV14|TRBJ1-3
CASSQFVGAPGNTIYF
>.|TRBV20-1|TRBJ1-5
CSAIPGTYNQPQHF
>few|TRBV5-8|TRBJ2-5
CASSLIFRVETQYF
>.|TRBV18|TRBJ1-1
CASSPGSNTEAFF
>.|TRBV20-1|TRBJ1-5
CSAIEYRDRRNQPQHF
>.|TRBV20-1|TRBJ2-1
CSARVGGSVNEQFF
>few|TRBV27|TRBJ2-1
CASSSLGTGANEQFF
>many|TRBV5-6|TRBJ2-6
CATSFDSGANVLTF
>many|TRBV7-9|TRBJ2-7
CASSRTGGLREQYF
>few|TRBV12-3/TRBV12-4|TRBJ2-3
CASSDARRGTDTQYF